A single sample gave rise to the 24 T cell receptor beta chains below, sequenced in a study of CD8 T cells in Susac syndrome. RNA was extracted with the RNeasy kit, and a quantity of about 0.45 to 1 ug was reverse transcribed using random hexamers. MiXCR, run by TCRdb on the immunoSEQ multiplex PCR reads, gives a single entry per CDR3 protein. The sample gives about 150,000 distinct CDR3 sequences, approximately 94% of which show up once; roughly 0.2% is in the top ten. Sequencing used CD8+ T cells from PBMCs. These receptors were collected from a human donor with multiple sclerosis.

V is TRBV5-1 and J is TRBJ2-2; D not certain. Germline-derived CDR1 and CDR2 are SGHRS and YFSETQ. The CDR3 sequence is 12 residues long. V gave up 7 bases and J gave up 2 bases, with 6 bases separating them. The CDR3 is CASPDNTGELFF. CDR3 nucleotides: TGCGCCAGCCCGGATAACACCGGGGAGCTGTTTTTT.

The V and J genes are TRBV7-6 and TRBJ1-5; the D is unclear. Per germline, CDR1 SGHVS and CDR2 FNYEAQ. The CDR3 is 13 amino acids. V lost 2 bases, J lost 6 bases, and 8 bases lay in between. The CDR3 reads CASSLNIGQPQHF. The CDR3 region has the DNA TGTGCCAGCAGCTTAAACATCGGTCAGCCCCAGCATTTT.

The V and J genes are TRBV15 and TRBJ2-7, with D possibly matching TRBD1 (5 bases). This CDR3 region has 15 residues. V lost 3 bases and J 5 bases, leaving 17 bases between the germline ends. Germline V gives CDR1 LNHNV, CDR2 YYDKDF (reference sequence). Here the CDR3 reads CATSSEQGTPDEQYF. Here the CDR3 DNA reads TGTGCCACCAGCAGTGAGCAGGGTACTCCTGACGAGCAGTACTTC.

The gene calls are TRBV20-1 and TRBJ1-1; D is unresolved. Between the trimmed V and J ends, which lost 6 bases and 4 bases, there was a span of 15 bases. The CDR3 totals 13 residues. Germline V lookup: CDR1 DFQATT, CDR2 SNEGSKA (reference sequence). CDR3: CSAEDNDGTEAFF. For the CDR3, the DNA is TGCAGTGCCGAAGACAATGACGGCACTGAAGCTTTCTTT.

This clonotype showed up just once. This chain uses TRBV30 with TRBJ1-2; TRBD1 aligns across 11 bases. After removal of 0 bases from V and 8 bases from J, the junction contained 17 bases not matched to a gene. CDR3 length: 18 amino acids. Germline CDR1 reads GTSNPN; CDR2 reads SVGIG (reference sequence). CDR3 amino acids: CAWSVLLPGDRGFEGYTF. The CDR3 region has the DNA TGTGCCTGGAGTGTACTCTTACCAGGGGACAGGGGGTTTGAAGGCTACACCTTC.

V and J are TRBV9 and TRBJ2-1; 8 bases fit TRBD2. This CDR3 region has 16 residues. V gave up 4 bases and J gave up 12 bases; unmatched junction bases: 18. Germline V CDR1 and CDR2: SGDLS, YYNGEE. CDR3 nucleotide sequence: TGTGCCAGCAGCTCCCGGACTAGCACACCGGTGGTGGGGCAGTTCTTC. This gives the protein CASSSRTSTPVVGQFF.

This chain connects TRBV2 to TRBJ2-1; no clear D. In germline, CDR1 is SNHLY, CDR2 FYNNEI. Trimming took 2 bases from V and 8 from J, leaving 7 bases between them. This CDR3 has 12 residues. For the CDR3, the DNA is TGTGCCAGCAGTGAACGGTCGTATGAGCAGTTCTTC. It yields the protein CASSERSYEQFF.

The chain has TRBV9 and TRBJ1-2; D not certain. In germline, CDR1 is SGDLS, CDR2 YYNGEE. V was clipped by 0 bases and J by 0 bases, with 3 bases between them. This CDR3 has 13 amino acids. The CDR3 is CASSVGANYGYTF. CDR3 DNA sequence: TGTGCCAGCAGCGTAGGAGCTAACTATGGCTACACCTTC.

The CDR3 protein is CSVEDRRGPGELFF. The CDR3 DNA is TGCAGCGTTGAAGATCGGAGGGGTCCCGGGGAGCTGTTTTTT. The chain is built from TRBV29-1 and TRBJ2-2; maybe TRBD2 (6 bases). The germline CDR1 and CDR2 sequences are SQVTM and ANQGSEA. This CDR3 is built from 14 residues. V gave up 0 bases and J gave up 6 bases, with 11 bases separating them.

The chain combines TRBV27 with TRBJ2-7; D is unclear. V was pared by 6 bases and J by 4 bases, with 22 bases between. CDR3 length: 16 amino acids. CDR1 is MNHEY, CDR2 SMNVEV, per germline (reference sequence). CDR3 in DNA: TGTGCCAGCAGCCCTTCAATGGGCCCAATCCTTTACGAGCAGTACTTC. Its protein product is CASSPSMGPILYEQYF.

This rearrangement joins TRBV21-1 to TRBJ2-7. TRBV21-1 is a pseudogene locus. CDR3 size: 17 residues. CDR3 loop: CASSKALRRGTDYEQYF. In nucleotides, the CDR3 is TGTGCCAGCAGCAAAGCGCTTCGTCGCGGGACAGACTACGAGCAGTACTTC.

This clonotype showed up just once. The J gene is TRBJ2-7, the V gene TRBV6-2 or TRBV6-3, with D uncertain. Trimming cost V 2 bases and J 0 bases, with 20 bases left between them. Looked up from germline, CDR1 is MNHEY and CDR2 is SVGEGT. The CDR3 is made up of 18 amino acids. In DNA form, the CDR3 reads TGTGCCAGCAGTTACGAGTTAGTGGCGGAACAGAGCTCCTACGAGCAGTACTTC. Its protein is CASSYELVAEQSSYEQYF.

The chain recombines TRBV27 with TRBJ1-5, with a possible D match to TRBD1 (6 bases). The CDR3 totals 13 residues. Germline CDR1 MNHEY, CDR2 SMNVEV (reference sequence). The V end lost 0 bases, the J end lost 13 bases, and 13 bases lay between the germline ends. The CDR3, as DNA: TGTGCCAGCAGTTTATCCCCGGCAGGGGCACAGCATTTT. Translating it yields CASSLSPAGAQHF.

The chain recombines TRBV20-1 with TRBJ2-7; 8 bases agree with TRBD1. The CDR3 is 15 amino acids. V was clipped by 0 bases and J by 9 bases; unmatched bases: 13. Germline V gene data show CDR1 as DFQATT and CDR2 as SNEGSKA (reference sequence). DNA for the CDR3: TGCAGTGCTAGAGATCTGGAACAGGGGGGAAGTGTGCAGTACTTC. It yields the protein CSARDLEQGGSVQYF.

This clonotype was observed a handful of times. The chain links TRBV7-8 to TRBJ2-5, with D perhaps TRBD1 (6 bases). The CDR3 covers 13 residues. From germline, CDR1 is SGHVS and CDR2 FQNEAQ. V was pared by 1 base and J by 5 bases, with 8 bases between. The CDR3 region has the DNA TGTGCCAGCAGCTTAGGGGGGCTGGAGACCCAGTACTTC. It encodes CASSLGGLETQYF.

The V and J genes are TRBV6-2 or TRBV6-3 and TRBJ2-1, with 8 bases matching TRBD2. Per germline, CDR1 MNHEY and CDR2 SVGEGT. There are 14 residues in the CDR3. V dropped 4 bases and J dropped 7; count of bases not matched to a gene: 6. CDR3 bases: TGTGCCAGCAGTTTGGGCGGGGGGCAAAATGAGCAGTTCTTC. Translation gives CASSLGGGQNEQFF.

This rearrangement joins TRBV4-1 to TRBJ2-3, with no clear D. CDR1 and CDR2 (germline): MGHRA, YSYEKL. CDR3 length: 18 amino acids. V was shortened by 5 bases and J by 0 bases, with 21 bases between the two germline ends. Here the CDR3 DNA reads TGCGCCAGCAGCTACCCGCAAGCAGGAACGACTAGCACAGATACGCAGTATTTT. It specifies CASSYPQAGTTSTDTQYF.

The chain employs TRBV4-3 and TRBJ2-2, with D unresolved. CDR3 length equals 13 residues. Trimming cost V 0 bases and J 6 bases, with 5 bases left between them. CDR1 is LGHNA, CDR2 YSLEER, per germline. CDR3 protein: CASSQDTSGELFF. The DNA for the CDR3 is TGCGCCAGCAGCCAAGATACGTCCGGGGAGCTGTTTTTT.

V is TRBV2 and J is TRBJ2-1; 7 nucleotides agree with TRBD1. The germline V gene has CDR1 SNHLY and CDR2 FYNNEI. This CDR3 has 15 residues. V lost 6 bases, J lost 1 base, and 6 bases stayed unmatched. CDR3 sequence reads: CASSQGVFSYNEQFF. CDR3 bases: TGTGCCAGCAGCCAGGGGGTGTTTTCCTACAATGAGCAGTTCTTC.

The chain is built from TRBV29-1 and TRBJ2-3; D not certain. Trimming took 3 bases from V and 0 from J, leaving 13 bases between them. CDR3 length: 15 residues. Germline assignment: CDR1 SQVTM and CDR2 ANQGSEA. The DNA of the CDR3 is TGCAGCGTTGACCGACCGAGGACGAGCACAGATACGCAGTATTTT. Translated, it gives CSVDRPRTSTDTQYF.

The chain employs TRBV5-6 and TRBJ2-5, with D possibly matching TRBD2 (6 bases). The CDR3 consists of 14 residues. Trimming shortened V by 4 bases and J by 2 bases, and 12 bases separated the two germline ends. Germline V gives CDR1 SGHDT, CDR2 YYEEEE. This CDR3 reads CASSGEAEQETQYF. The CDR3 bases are TGTGCCAGCAGCGGGGAGGCGGAGCAAGAGACCCAGTACTTC.

The CDR3 spells CACTAAYEQYF. DNA of the CDR3: TGTGCCTGCACGGCTGCCTACGAGCAGTACTTC. The gene calls are TRBV30 and TRBJ2-7; D not resolved. Germline lookup yields CDR1 GTSNPN and CDR2 SVGIG (reference sequence). V lost 6 bases, J lost 2 bases, and 8 bases lay in between. The CDR3 spans 11 residues. Looking up the rest from reference TRBV30 and TRBJ2-7 gives the full variable domain: SQTIHQWPATLVQPVGSPLSLECTVEGTSNPNLYWYRQAAGRGLQLLFYSVGIGQISSEVPQNLSASRPQDRQFILSSKKLLLSDSGFYLCACTAAYEQYFGPGTRLTVT.

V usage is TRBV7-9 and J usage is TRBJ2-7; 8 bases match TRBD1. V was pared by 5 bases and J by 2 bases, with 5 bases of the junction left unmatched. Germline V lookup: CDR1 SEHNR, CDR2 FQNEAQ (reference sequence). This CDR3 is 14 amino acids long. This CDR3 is CASSQGQATYEQYF. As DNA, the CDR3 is TGTGCCAGCAGCCAGGGACAGGCAACCTACGAGCAGTACTTC. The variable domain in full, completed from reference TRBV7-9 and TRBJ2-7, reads DTGVSQNPRHKITKRGQNVTFRCDPISEHNRLYWYRQTLGQGPEFLTYFQNEAQLEKSRLLSDRFSAERPKGSFSTLEIQRTEQGDSAMYLCASSQGQATYEQYFGPGTRLTVT.

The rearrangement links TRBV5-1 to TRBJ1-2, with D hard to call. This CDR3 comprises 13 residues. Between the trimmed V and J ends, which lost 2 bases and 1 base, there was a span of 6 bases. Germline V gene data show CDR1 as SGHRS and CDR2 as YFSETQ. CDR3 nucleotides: TGCGCCAGCAGCTTTAGGGATAACTATGGCTACACCTTC. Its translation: CASSFRDNYGYTF.